The clone carrying this T cell receptor beta chain was seen once. The antigen is not known. This CDR3 contains 16 residues. V trimming: 0 bases; J trimming: 3 bases; junction bases outside the gene matches: 9. The germline CDR1 and CDR2 sequences are SGDLS and YYNGEE. This sample was taken from a study of shared clonotypes between healthy human individuals. On the study more broadly: The donors, a couple of women and a few men, were aged 18 to 49.

Study results and caveats: Generation probability values for non-shared clonotypes were lower than those for clonotypes shared by all four donors.

The data were produced by immunoSEQ multiplex PCR, yet TCRdb's version contains in-frame clones alone and is incomplete. This sample has 950,000 to 1,300,000 clones; 60% to 80% occur once, and the top ten carry roughly 1.5%. Sequencing was performed on memory CD4+ T cells sorted from blood. The subset was: CD45RA-negative fraction. The chain combines TRBV9 with TRBJ2-7; 7 bases are shared with TRBD2. The sequence came from a man younger than 30 in good health. The CDR3 nucleotides are TGTGCCAGCAGCGTAGTTGCCCTAGCGGAGAACTACGAGCAGTACTTC. As protein: CASSVVALAENYEQYF.